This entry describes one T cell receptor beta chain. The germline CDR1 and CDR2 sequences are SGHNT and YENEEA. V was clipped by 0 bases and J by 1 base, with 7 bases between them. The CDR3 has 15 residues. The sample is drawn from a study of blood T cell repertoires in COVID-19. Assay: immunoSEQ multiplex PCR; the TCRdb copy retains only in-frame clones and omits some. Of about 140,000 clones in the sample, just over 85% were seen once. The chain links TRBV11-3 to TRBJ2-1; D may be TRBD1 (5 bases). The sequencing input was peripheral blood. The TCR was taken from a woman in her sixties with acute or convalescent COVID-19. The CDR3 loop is CASSLDRVSYNEQFF. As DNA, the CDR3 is TGTGCCAGCAGCTTAGACAGGGTTTCCTACAATGAGCAGTTCTTC. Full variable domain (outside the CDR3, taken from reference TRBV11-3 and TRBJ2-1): EAGVVQSPRYKIIEKKQPVAFWCNPISGHNTLYWYLQNLGQGPELLIRYENEEAVDDSQLPKDRFSAERLKGVDSTLKIQPAELGDSAVYLCASSLDRVSYNEQFFGPGTRLTVL.